This TCR beta chain was recovered during a study of Graves' ophthalmopathy and Graves' hyperthyroidism. Study background: By definition, stable hyperthyroidism involved no ophthalmopathy within 18 months of follow-up.

Worth noting for this clonotype: Its antigen is not known.

The authors amplified TCR beta CDR3 regions, and they did so from RNA transcripts for repertoire sequencing. The authors performed first-round RT-PCR with HTBI primers and then a second-round multiplex PCR. TCRdb reprocessed the multiplex PCR reads with MiXCR, giving one entry per CDR3 protein. Among around 1,000,000 distinct CDR3 sequences listed, about 38% were seen once. Study-wide results and limits: Sensitivity reached over 85% and specificity roughly 81% for a 13-signature model separating ophthalmopathy from stable hyperthyroidism.

Unmatched junction bases numbered 6, after V lost 4 bases and J lost 4 bases. Looked up from germline, CDR1 is PRHDT and CDR2 is FYEKMQ (reference sequence). The CDR3 length is 14 residues. This receptor was identified in an adult man with Graves' hyperthyroidism. Sequencing input: peripheral blood or thyroid tissue (not recorded which). The genes are TRBV13 and TRBJ2-7, with TRBD2 identical over 8 bases. Here the CDR3 reads CASSSSGRRYEQYF. The CDR3 bases are TGTGCCAGCAGCTCCAGCGGGAGACGGTACGAGCAGTACTTC.